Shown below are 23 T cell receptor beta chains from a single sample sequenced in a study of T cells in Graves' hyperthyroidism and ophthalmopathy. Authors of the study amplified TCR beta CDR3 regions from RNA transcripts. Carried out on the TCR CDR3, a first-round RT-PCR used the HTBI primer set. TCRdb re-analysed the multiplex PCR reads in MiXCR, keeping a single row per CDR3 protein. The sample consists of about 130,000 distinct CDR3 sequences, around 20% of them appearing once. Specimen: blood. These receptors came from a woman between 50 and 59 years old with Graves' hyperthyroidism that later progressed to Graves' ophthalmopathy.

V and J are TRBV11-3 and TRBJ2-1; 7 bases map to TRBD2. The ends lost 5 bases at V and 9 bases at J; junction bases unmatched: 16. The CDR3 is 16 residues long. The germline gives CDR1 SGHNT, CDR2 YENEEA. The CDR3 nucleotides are TGTGCCAGCAGCAAGGAGGGAGGGGAGTACAAGCCTGAGCAGTTCTTC. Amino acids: CASSKEGGEYKPEQFF.

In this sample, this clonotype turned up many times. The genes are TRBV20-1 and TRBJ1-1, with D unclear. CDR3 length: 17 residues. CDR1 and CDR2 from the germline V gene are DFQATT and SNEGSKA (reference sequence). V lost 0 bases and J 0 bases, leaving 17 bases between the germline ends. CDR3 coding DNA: TGCAGTGCTAGAGATTTTGGCGCCGGAACGATGAACACTGAAGCTTTCTTT. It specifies CSARDFGAGTMNTEAFF.

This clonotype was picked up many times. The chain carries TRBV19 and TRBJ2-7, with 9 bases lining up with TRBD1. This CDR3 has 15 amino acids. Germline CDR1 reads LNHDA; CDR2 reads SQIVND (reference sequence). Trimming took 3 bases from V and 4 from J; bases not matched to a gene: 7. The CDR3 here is CASSIGTGWAYEQYF. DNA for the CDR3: TGTGCCAGTAGTATTGGGACAGGGTGGGCGTACGAGCAGTACTTC.

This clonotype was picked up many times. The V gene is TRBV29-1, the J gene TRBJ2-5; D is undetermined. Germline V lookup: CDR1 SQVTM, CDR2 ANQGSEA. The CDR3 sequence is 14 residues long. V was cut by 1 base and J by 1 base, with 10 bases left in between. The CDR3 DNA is TGCAGCGTTGAAGCATTGCTCGGCCAAGAGACCCAGTACTTC. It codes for CSVEALLGQETQYF.

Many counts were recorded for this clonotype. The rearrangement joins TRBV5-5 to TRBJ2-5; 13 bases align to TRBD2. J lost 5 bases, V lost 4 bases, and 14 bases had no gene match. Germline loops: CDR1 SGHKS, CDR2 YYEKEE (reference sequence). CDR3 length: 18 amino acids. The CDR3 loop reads CASSPGTSGRALAETQYF. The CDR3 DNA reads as TGTGCCAGCAGCCCCGGCACTAGCGGGAGGGCCCTTGCCGAGACCCAGTACTTC.

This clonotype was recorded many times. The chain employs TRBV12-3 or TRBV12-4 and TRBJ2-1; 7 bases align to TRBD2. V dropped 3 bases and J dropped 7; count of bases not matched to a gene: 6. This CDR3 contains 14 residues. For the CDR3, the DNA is TGTGCCAGCAGTTTCGGCGGGAGTAGGAATGAGCAGTTCTTC. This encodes CASSFGGSRNEQFF.

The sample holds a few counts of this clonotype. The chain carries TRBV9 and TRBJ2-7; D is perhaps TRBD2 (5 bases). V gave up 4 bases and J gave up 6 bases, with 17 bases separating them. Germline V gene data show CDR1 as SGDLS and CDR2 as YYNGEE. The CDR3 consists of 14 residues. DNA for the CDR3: TGTGCCAGCAGCCCCGCGGGTTCAGGCGGCGAGCAGTACTTC. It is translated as CASSPAGSGGEQYF.

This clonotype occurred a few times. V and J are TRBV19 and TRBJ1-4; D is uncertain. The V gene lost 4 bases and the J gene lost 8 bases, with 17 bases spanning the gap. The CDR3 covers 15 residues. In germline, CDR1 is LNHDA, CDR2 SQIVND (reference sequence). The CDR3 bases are TGTGCCAGTAGTAGGCGTCGGGGAGGAGGAGAAAAACTGTTTTTT. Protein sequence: CASSRRRGGGEKLFF.

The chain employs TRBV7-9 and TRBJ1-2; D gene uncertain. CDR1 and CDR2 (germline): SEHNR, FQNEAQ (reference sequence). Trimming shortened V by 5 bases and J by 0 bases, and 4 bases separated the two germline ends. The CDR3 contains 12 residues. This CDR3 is CASSGANYGYTF. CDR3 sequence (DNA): TGTGCCAGCAGCGGGGCTAACTATGGCTACACCTTC.

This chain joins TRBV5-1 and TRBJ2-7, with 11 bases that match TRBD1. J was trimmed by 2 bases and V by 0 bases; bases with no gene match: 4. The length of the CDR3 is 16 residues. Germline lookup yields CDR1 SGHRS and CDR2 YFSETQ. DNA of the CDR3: TGCGCCAGCAGCTTGGGTAGGGGACAGGGGGCCTACGAGCAGTACTTC. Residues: CASSLGRGQGAYEQYF.

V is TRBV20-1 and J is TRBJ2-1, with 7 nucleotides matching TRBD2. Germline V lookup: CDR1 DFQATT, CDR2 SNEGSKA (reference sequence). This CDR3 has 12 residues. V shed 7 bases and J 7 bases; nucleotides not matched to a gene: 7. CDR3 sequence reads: CSVAGVRNEQFF. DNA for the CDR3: TGCAGTGTGGCGGGAGTCCGGAATGAGCAGTTCTTC.

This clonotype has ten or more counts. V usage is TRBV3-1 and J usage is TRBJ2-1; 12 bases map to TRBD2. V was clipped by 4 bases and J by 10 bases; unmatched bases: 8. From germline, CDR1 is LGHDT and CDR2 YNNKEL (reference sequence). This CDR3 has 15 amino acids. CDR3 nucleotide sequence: TGTGCCAGCAGCCGACTAGCGGGAGCCCAAGGAGAGCAGTTCTTC. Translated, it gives CASSRLAGAQGEQFF.

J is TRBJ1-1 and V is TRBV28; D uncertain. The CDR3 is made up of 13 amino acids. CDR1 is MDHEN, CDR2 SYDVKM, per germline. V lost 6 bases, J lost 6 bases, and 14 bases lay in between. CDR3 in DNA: TGTGCCAGCAGCTTAGGATCCGGGTCTGAAGCTTTCTTT. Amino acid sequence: CASSLGSGSEAFF.

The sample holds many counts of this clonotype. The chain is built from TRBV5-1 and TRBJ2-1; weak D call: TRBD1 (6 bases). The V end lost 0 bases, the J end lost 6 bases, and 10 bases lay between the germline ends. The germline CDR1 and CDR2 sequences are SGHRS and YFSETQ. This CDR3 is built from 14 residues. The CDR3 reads CASSLAAQGNEQFF. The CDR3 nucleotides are TGCGCCAGCAGCTTGGCCGCACAGGGCAATGAGCAGTTCTTC.

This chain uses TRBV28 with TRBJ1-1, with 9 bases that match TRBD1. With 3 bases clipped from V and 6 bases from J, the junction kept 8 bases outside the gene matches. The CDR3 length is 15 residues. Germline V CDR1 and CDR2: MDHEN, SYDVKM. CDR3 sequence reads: CASSFNRGRGAEAFF. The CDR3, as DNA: TGTGCCAGCAGTTTTAACAGGGGGCGCGGGGCTGAAGCTTTCTTT.

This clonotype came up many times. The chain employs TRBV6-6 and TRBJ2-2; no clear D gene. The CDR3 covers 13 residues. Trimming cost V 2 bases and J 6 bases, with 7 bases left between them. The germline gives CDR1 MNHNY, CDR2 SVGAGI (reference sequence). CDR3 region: CASSYGGPGELFF. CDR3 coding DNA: TGTGCCAGCAGTTACGGTGGCCCCGGGGAGCTGTTTTTT.

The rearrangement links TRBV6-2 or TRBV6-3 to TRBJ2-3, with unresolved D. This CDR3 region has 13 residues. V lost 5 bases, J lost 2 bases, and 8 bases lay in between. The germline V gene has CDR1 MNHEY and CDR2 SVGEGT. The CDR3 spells CASSAHHTDTQYF. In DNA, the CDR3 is TGTGCCAGCAGTGCCCATCACACAGATACGCAGTATTTT.

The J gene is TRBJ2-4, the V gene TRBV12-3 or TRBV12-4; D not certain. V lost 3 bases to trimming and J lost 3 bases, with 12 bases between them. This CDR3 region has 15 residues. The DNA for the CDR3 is TGTGCCAGCAGTTTTCGGCAGACCCTCAAAAACATTCAGTACTTC. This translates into CASSFRQTLKNIQYF.

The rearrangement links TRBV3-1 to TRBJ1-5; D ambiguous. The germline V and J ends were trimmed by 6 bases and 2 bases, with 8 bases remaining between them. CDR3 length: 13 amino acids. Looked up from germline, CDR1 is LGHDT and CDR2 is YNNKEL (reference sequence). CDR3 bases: TGTGCCAGCAGGGACGGCGGCAATCAGCCCCAGCATTTT. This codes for CASRDGGNQPQHF.

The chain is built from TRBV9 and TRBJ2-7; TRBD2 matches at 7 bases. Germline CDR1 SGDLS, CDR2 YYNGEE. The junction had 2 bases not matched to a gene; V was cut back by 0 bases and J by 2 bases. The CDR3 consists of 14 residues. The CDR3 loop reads CASSVGGGTYEQYF. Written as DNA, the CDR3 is TGTGCCAGCAGCGTAGGCGGGGGAACCTACGAGCAGTACTTC.

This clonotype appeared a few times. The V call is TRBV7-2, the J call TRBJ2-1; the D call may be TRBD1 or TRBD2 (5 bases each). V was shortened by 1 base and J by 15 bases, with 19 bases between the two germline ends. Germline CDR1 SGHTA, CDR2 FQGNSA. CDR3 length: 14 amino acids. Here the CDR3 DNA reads TGTGCCAGCAGCTTAGGGGGGACGGCGTCCTATAGGTTCTTC. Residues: CASSLGGTASYRFF.

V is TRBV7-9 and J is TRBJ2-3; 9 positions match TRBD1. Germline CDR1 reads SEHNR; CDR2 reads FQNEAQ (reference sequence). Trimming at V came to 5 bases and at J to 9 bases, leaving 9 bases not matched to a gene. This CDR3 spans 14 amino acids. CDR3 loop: CASSLWDRAGTQYF. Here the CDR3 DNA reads TGTGCCAGCAGCCTGTGGGACAGGGCGGGCACGCAGTATTTT.

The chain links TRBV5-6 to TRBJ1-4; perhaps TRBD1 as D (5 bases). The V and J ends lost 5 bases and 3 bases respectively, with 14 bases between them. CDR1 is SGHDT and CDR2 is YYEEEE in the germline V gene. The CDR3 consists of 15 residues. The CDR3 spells CASSPSGLPNEKLFF. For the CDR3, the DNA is TGTGCCAGCAGTCCCTCAGGGTTACCTAATGAAAAACTGTTTTTT.